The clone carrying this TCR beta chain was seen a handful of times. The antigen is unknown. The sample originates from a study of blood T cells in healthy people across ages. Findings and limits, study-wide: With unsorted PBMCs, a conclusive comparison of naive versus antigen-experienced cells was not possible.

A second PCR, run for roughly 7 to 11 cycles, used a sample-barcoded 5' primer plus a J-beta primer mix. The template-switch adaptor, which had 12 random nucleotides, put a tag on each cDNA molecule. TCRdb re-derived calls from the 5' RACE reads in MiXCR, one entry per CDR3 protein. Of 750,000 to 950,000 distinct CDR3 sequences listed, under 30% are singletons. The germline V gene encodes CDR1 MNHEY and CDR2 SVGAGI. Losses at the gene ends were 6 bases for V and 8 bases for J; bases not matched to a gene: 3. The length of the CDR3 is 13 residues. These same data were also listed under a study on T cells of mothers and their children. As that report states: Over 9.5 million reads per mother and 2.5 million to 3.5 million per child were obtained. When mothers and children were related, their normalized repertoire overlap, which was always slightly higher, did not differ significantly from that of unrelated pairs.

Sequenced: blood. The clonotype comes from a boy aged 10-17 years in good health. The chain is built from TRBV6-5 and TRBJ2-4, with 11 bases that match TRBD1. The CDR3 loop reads CASRGQGGDIQYF. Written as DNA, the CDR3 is TGTGCCAGCAGGGGACAGGGGGGCGACATTCAGTACTTC.